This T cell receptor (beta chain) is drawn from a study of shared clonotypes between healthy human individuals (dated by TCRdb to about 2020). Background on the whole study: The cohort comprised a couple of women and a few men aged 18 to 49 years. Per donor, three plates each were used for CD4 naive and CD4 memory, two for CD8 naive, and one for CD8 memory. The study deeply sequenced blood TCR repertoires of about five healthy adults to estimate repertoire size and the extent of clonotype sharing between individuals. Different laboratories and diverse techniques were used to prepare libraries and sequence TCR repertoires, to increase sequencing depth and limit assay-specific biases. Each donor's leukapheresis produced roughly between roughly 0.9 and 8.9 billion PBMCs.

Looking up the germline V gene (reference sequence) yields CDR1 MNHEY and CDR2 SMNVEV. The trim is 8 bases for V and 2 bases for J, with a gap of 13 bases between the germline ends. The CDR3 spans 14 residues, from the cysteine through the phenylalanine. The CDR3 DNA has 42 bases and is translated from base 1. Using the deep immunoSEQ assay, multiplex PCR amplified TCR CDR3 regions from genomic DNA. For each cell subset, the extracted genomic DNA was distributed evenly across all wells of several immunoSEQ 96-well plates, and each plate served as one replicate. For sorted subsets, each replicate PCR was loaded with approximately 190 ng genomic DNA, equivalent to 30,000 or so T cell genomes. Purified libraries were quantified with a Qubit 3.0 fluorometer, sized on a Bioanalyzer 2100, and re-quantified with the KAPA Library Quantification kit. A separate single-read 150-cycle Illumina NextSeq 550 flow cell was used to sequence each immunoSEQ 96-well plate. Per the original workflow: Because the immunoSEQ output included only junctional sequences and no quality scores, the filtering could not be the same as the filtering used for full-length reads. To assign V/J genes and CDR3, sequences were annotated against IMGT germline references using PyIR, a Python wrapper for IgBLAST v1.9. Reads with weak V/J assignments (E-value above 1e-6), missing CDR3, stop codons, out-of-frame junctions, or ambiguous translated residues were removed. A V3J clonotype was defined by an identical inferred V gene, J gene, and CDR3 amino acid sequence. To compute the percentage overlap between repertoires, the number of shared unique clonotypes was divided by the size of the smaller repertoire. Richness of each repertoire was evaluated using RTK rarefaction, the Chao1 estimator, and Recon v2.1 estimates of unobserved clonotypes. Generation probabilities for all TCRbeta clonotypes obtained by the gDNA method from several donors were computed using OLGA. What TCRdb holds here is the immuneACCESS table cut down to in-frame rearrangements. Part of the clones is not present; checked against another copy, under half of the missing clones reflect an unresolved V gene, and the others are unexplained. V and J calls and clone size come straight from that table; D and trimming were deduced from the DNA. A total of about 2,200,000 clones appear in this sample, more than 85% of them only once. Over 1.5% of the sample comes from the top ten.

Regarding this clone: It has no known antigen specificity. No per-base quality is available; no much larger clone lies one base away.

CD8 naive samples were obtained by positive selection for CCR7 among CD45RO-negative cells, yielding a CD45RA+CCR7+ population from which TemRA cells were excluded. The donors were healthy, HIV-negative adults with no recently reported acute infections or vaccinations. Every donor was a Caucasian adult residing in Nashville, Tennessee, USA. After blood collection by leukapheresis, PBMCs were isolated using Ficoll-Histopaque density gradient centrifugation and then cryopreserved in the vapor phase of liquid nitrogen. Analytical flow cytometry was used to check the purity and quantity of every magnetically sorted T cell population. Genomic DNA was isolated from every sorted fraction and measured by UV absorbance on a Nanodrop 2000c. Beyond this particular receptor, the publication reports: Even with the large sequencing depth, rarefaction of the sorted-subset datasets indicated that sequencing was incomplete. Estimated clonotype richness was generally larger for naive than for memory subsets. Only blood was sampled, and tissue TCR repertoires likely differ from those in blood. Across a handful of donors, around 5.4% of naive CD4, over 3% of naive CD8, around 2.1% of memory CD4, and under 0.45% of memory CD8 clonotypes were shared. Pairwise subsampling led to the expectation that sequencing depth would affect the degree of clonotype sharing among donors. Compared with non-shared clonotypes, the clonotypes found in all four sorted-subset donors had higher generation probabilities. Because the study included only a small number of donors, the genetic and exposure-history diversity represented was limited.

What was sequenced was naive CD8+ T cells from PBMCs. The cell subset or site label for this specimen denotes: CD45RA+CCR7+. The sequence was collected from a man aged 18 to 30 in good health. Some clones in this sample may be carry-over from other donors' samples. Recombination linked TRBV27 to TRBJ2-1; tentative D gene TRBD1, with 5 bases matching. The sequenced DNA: TGTGCCAGCGGCCCCTTGGGGCCCTACAATGAGCAGTTCTTC. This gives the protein CASGPLGPYNEQFF.